The 12 T cell receptor beta chains below all came from one sample that was sequenced in a study of T cell responses to AZD1222 COVID-19 vaccine. The method was immunoSEQ multiplex PCR; TCRdb's version includes in-frame clones alone and lacks a portion of them. The sample records some 150,000 clones, approximately 88% being singletons. This specimen was peripheral blood, taken on day 0 of MenACWY control vaccination. Source of these receptors: an adult in good health.

This sequence joins TRBV9 and TRBJ2-1, with 9 bases lining up with TRBD1. V dropped 4 bases and J dropped 4; count of bases not matched to a gene: 6. There are 15 residues in the CDR3. Germline CDR1 and CDR2: SGDLS and YYNGEE. The CDR3: CASSLTGGPYNEQFF. The CDR3 nucleotides are TGTGCCAGCAGCCTAACAGGGGGCCCTTACAATGAGCAGTTCTTC. Looking up the rest from reference TRBV9 and TRBJ2-1 gives the full variable domain: DSGVTQTPKHLITATGQRVTLRCSPRSGDLSVYWYQQSLDQGLQFLIQYYNGEERAKGNILERFSAQQFPDLHSELNLSSLELGDSALYFCASSLTGGPYNEQFFGPGTRLTVL.

J is TRBJ2-7 and V is TRBV11-2; no definite D call. Trimming pared 6 bases from V and 6 bases from J, leaving 12 bases between. The CDR3 is 12 residues long. Germline CDR1 and CDR2: SGHAT and FQNNGV. The CDR3 nucleotides are TGTGCCAGCAGGTTCCCTTTAGGCGAGCAGTACTTC. It specifies CASRFPLGEQYF.

V is TRBV18 and J is TRBJ2-1, with 7 positions matching TRBD1. This CDR3 has 17 amino acids. J gave up 4 bases and V 3 bases, and 12 bases lay outside the gene matches. Per germline, CDR1 KGHSH and CDR2 LQKENI. CDR3 loop: CASSPSPVQGPYNEQFF. CDR3 coding DNA: TGTGCCAGCTCACCCTCTCCTGTACAGGGGCCTTACAATGAGCAGTTCTTC.

The chain carries TRBV6-5 and TRBJ1-2; the match to TRBD1 covers 7 bases. With 6 bases clipped from V and 6 bases from J, the junction kept 10 bases outside the gene matches. Germline loops: CDR1 MNHEY, CDR2 SVGAGI. The CDR3 spans 14 residues. CDR3 in DNA: TGTGCCAGCAGACTAGGACAGGAAGGAGATGGCTACACCTTC. It codes for CASRLGQEGDGYTF.

The rearrangement joins TRBV12-3 or TRBV12-4 to TRBJ2-5; D is uncertain. The germline V and J ends were trimmed by 2 bases and 5 bases, with 6 bases remaining between them. This CDR3 is 12 amino acids long. CDR3 nucleotide sequence: TGTGCCAGCAGTTTATCCGGGGAGACCCAGTACTTC. Amino acids: CASSLSGETQYF.

Notes on this clone: Other DNA sequences in this sample translate to the same CDR3. The CDR3 DNA reads as TGCGCCAGCAGCCAACACCTCAGGGGCAATCAGCCCCAGCATTTT. Protein sequence: CASSQHLRGNQPQHF. This rearrangement joins TRBV4-3 to TRBJ1-5, with D possibly matching TRBD1 (5 bases). The germline V gene encodes CDR1 LGHNA and CDR2 YSLEER. With 2 bases removed from V and 2 bases from J, the gap between germline ends came to 10 bases. CDR3 length equals 15 residues.

This clone came up a few times. The chain links TRBV30 to TRBJ2-3; a possible D gene is TRBD2 (6 bases). The CDR3 is made up of 14 amino acids. The V end was cut by 2 bases, the J end by 5 bases, with 14 bases between. The germline CDR1 and CDR2 sequences are GTSNPN and SVGIG (reference sequence). The CDR3 region has the DNA TGTGCCTGGAGTCCCGGGACTCCTGGAGATACGCAGTATTTT. This translates into CAWSPGTPGDTQYF.

This rearrangement joins TRBV6-5 to TRBJ1-1, with a tentative D call TRBD1 (5 bases). This CDR3 contains 15 residues. The V end lost 6 bases, the J end lost 0 bases, and 14 bases lay between the germline ends. Germline assignment: CDR1 MNHEY and CDR2 SVGAGI. CDR3 loop: CASRMMGRLNTEAFF. The CDR3 DNA sequence: TGTGCCAGCAGAATGATGGGACGGCTGAACACTGAAGCTTTCTTT.

The chain employs TRBV5-6 and TRBJ2-1; D may correspond to TRBD1 or TRBD2 (5 bases each). The V gene's germline CDR1 is SGHDT and CDR2 YYEEEE. CDR3 length: 17 residues. Trimming shortened V by 6 bases and J by 8 bases, and 27 bases separated the two germline ends. In DNA, the CDR3 is TGTGCCAGCACCCCGACGCAACACTTCGGGGCCATCGATGAGCAGTTCTTC. Translation: CASTPTQHFGAIDEQFF.

The chain joins TRBV18 to TRBJ2-7, with 8 bases aligning to TRBD1. Germline CDR1 KGHSH, CDR2 LQKENI. The CDR3 sequence is 15 residues long. With 4 bases clipped from V and 3 bases from J, the junction kept 8 bases outside the gene matches. CDR3 in DNA: TGTGCCAGCTCACGCGCCGGACAGGGAAACTACGAGCAGTACTTC. Translating it yields CASSRAGQGNYEQYF. The complete variable domain, with remaining parts taken from reference TRBV18 and TRBJ2-7, reads NAGVMQNPRHLVRRRGQEARLRCSPMKGHSHVYWYRQLPEEGLKFMVYLQKENIIDESGMPKERFSAEFPKEGPSILRIQQVVRGDSAAYFCASSRAGQGNYEQYFGPGTRLTVT.

The rearrangement joins TRBV18 to TRBJ2-3, with TRBD2 as a possible D gene (5 bases). The CDR3 has 15 residues. The germline V gene encodes CDR1 KGHSH and CDR2 LQKENI. Trimming removed 6 bases from V and 3 bases from J, with 16 bases in between. The DNA for the CDR3 is TGTGCCAGCTCGCCAGTGGGAGCTTCGACAGATACGCAGTATTTT. It encodes CASSPVGASTDTQYF.

This chain connects TRBV7-2 to TRBJ1-3; perhaps TRBD1 as D (6 bases). CDR3 length equals 15 residues. CDR1 is SGHTA and CDR2 is FQGNSA in the germline V gene. The V gene lost 5 bases and the J gene lost 4 bases, with 15 bases spanning the gap. In DNA, the CDR3 is TGTGCCAGCAGCACCTCTACAGGGTCAGGAAACACCATATATTTT. It encodes CASSTSTGSGNTIYF.